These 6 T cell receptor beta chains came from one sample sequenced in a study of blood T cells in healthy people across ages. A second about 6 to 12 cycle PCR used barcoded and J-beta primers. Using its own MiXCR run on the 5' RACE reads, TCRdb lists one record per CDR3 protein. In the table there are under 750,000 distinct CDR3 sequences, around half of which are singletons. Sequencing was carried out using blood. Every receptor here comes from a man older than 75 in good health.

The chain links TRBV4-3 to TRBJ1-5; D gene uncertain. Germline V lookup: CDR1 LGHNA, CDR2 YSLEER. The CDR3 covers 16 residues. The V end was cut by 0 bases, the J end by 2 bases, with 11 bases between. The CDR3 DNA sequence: TGCGCCAGCAGCCAAGACAGGTTGGGCGGCAATCAGCCCCAGCATTTT. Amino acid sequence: CASSQDRLGGNQPQHF.

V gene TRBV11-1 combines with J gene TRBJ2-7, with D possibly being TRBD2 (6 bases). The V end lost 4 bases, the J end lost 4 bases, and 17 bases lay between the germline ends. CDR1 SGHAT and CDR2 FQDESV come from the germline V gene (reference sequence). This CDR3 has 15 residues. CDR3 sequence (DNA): TGTGCCAGCAGCTCGCCCGCGGGACGCATTTACGAGCAGTACTTC. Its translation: CASSSPAGRIYEQYF. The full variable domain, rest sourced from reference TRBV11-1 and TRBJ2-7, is EAEVAQSPRYKITEKSQAVAFWCDPISGHATLYWYRQILGQGPELLVQFQDESVVDDSQLPKDRFSAERLKGVDSTLKIQPAELGDSAMYLCASSSPAGRIYEQYFGPGTRLTVT.

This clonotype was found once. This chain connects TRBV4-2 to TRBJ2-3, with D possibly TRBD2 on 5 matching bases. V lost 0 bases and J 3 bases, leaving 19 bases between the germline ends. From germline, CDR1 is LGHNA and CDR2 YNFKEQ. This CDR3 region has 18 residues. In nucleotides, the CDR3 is TGTGCCAGCAGCCAAGATACTCCGGGGAGAATTGGGACAGATACGCAGTATTTT. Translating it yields CASSQDTPGRIGTDTQYF.

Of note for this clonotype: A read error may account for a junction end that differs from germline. This CDR3 is CASSLASPDRHAISIDTQYF. In nucleotides, the CDR3 is TGTGCCAGCAGCTTAGCTTCCCCCGACAGGCACGCAATAAGCATAGATACGCAGTATTTT. The chain has TRBV7-2 and TRBJ2-3, with D perhaps TRBD1 (6 bases). The germline V gene has CDR1 SGHTA and CDR2 FQGNSA. The CDR3 spans 20 residues.

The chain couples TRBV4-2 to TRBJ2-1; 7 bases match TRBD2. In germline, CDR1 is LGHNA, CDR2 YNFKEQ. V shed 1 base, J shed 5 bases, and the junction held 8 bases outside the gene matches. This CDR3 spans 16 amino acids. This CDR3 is CASSQVAASGHNEQFF. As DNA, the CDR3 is TGTGCCAGCAGCCAAGTGGCGGCTAGCGGACACAATGAGCAGTTCTTC.

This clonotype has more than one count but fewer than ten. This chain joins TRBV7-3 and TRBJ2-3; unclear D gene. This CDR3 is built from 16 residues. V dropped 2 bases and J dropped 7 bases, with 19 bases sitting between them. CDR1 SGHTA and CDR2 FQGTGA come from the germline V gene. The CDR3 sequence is CASSLGLGVRENTQYF. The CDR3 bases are TGTGCCAGCAGCTTAGGGCTGGGTGTAAGGGAAAATACGCAGTATTTT.